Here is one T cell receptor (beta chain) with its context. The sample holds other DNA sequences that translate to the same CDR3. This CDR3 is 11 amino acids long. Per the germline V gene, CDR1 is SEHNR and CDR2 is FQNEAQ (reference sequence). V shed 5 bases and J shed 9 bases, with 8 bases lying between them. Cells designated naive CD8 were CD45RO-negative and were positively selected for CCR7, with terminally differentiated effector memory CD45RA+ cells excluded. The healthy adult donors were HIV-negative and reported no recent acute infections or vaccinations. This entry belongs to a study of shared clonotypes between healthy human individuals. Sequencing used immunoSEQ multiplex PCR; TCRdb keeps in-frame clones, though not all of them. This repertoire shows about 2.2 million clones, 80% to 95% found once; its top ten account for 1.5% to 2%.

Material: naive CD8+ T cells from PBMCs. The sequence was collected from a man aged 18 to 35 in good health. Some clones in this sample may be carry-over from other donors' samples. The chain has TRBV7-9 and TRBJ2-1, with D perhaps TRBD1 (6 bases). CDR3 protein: CASSRGGEQFF. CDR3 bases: TGTGCCAGCAGCCGAGGGGGTGAGCAGTTCTTC.